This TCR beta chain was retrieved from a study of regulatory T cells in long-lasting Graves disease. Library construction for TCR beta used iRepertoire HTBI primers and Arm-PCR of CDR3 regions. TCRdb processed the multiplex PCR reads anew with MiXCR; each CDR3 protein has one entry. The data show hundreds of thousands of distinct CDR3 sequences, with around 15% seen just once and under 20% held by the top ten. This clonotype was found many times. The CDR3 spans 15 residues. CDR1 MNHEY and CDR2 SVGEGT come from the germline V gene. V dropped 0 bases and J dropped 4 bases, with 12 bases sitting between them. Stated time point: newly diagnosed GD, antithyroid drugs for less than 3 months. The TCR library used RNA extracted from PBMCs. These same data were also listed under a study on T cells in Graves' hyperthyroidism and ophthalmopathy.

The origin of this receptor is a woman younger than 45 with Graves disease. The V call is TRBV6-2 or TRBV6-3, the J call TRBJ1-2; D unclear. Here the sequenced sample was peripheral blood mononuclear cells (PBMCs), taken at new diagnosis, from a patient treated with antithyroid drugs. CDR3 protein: CASSYSEEGPYGYTF. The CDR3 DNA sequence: TGTGCCAGCAGTTACTCGGAAGAAGGGCCCTATGGCTACACCTTC.